The rows below give T cell receptor beta chains drawn from one sample of a study of blood T cell repertoires in COVID-19. Produced via immunoSEQ multiplex PCR; TCRdb's table is partial and in-frame only. There are tens of thousands of clones in the sample; about 83% occur only once, and 3% to 4% lies in the top ten. Source material: peripheral blood. All receptors derive from a man aged 50-59 years with acute or convalescent COVID-19. Each CDR3 is given with its conserved first and last residue. A D gene is named only where the DNA matches it firmly. Clone size is given for some rows only: seen once, a few or many times, or a class if the clone is expanded.

abundance: .; j_gene: TRBJ1-5; d_gene: TRBD1; v_gene: TRBV6-6; CDR3aa: CASSGWAGGDNQPQHF; CDR3nt: TGTGCCAGCAGTGGCTGGGCAGGGGGAGATAATCAGCCCCAGCATTTT
abundance: .; j_gene: TRBJ1-6; d_gene: TRBD1; v_gene: TRBV7-9; CDR3aa: CASQTGTENSPLHF; CDR3nt: TGTGCCAGCCAAACCGGGACAGAGAATTCACCCCTCCACTTT
abundance: .; j_gene: TRBJ2-7; d_gene: TRBD1; v_gene: TRBV10-2; CDR3aa: CASGTGPSYEQYF; CDR3nt: TGCGCCAGCGGGACAGGGCCCTCCTACGAGCAGTACTTC
abundance: .; j_gene: TRBJ2-7; d_gene: .; v_gene: TRBV6-5; CDR3aa: CASSYSGTGQYF; CDR3nt: TGTGCCAGCAGTTACTCGGGCACTGGGCAGTACTTC
abundance: .; j_gene: TRBJ2-7; d_gene: TRBD1; v_gene: TRBV5-8; CDR3aa: CASSLIHVDRVNEQYF; CDR3nt: TGTGCCAGCAGCTTGATACACGTGGACAGGGTAAACGAGCAGTACTTC
abundance: once; j_gene: TRBJ2-5; d_gene: TRBD2; v_gene: TRBV7-7; CDR3aa: CASSLRTSGSPPQYF; CDR3nt: TGTGCTAGCAGCTTAAGGACTAGCGGGAGTCCTCCACAGTACTTC
abundance: .; j_gene: TRBJ2-3; d_gene: TRBD2; v_gene: TRBV27; CDR3aa: CASSLRRPGLAGGPSTDTQYF; CDR3nt: TGTGCCAGCAGTCTTAGACGTCCGGGACTAGCGGGAGGGCCGAGCACAGATACGCAGTATTTT
abundance: .; j_gene: TRBJ1-4; d_gene: .; v_gene: TRBV6-1; CDR3aa: CASSESGRVDEKLFF; CDR3nt: TGTGCCAGCAGTGAATCTGGCAGGGTGGATGAAAAACTGTTTTTT
abundance: .; j_gene: TRBJ2-7; d_gene: .; v_gene: TRBV5-3; CDR3aa: CARSLPPRGKVAYEQYF; CDR3nt: TGTGCCAGAAGCTTACCGCCAAGGGGGAAGGTTGCCTACGAGCAGTACTTC
abundance: .; j_gene: TRBJ1-6; d_gene: .; v_gene: TRBV7-3; CDR3aa: CASSLNGGLNSPLHF; CDR3nt: TGTGCCAGCAGCTTAAACGGGGGGCTCAATTCACCCCTCCACTTT
abundance: .; j_gene: TRBJ2-7; d_gene: TRBD1; v_gene: TRBV19; CDR3aa: CASSNRDSGYEQYF; CDR3nt: TGTGCCAGTAGTAACCGGGACAGCGGTTACGAGCAGTACTTC
abundance: .; j_gene: TRBJ1-1; d_gene: .; v_gene: TRBV3-1/TRBV3-2; CDR3aa: CASSQPGSEEAFF; CDR3nt: TGTGCCAGCAGCCAACCGGGGTCCGAAGAAGCTTTCTTT
abundance: .; j_gene: TRBJ1-1; d_gene: .; v_gene: TRBV30; CDR3aa: CALGTTNTEAFF; CDR3nt: TGTGCCTTGGGGACTACGAACACTGAAGCTTTCTTT
abundance: .; j_gene: TRBJ1-1; d_gene: TRBD1; v_gene: TRBV3-1/TRBV3-2; CDR3aa: CASSQDVARTGVAFF; CDR3nt: TGTGCCAGCAGCCAAGATGTCGCCCGGACAGGGGTAGCTTTCTTT
abundance: .; j_gene: TRBJ2-1; d_gene: TRBD2; v_gene: TRBV5-6; CDR3aa: CASSFLSGRANEQFF; CDR3nt: TGTGCCAGCAGCTTTTTAAGCGGGAGGGCGAATGAGCAGTTCTTC
abundance: few; j_gene: TRBJ2-2; d_gene: TRBD2; v_gene: TRBV10-2; CDR3aa: CASSERTSAGELFF; CDR3nt: TGCGCCAGCAGTGAGAGGACTAGCGCTGGGGAGCTGTTTTTT
abundance: few; j_gene: TRBJ1-2; d_gene: TRBD1; v_gene: TRBV5-1; CDR3aa: CASSPRDRNYGYTF; CDR3nt: TGCGCCAGCAGCCCCCGGGACAGGAATTATGGCTACACCTTC
abundance: .; j_gene: TRBJ2-2; d_gene: TRBD1; v_gene: TRBV11-2; CDR3aa: CASSSGQGNGELFF; CDR3nt: TGTGCCAGCAGCTCGGGACAGGGAAACGGGGAGCTGTTTTTT
abundance: .; j_gene: TRBJ1-5; d_gene: TRBD1; v_gene: TRBV28; CDR3aa: CASSLAGGNNQPQHF; CDR3nt: TGTGCCAGCAGTTTAGCAGGGGGCAACAATCAGCCCCAGCATTTT
abundance: .; j_gene: TRBJ1-2; d_gene: TRBD1; v_gene: TRBV12-5; CDR3aa: CASGNTDRGAHYGYTF; CDR3nt: TGTGCTAGTGGTAACACGGACAGGGGAGCTCACTATGGCTACACCTTC
abundance: .; j_gene: TRBJ2-3; d_gene: TRBD2; v_gene: TRBV5-4; CDR3aa: CASSKAGGTDTQYF; CDR3nt: TGTGCCAGCTCGAAAGCGGGGGGCACAGATACGCAGTATTTT
abundance: once; j_gene: TRBJ1-1; d_gene: .; v_gene: TRBV2; CDR3aa: CASTTTPMNTEAFF; CDR3nt: TGTGCCAGCACCACGACACCCATGAACACTGAAGCTTTCTTT
abundance: .; j_gene: TRBJ1-5; d_gene: TRBD1; v_gene: TRBV2; CDR3aa: CASSGTGGQPQHF; CDR3nt: TGTGCCAGCAGCGGGACAGGGGGACAGCCCCAGCATTTT
abundance: .; j_gene: TRBJ2-5; d_gene: TRBD2; v_gene: TRBV2; CDR3aa: CASSATSGGIKETQYF; CDR3nt: TGTGCCAGCAGCGCCACTAGCGGGGGGATTAAAGAGACCCAGTACTTC
abundance: .; j_gene: TRBJ2-2; d_gene: TRBD2; v_gene: TRBV29-1; CDR3aa: CSVEVSGGAGGELFF; CDR3nt: TGCAGCGTTGAAGTTAGCGGGGGGGCGGGCGGGGAGCTGTTTTTT
abundance: .; j_gene: TRBJ2-2; d_gene: TRBD2; v_gene: TRBV10-1; CDR3aa: CASSESFWGGSDTGELFF; CDR3nt: TGCGCCAGCAGTGAGTCGTTTTGGGGGGGAAGTGACACCGGGGAGCTGTTTTTT
abundance: .; j_gene: TRBJ2-7; d_gene: TRBD1; v_gene: TRBV27; CDR3aa: CASRAQGASYEQYF; CDR3nt: TGTGCCAGCAGAGCACAGGGGGCGTCCTACGAGCAGTACTTC
abundance: .; j_gene: TRBJ1-1; d_gene: .; v_gene: TRBV12-3/TRBV12-4; CDR3aa: CASSPAGGTEAFF; CDR3nt: TGTGCCAGCAGCCCCGCGGGGGGCACTGAAGCTTTCTTT